Presented here are 28 T cell receptor beta chains from one specimen sequenced in a study of CD8 T cells in ankylosing spondylitis. For these receptors, no antigen is known. Findings and caveats of the study: Seven or eight highly homologous variants formed a TCR beta motif that appeared characteristic of ankylosing spondylitis blood.

TCRdb re-analysed the 5' RACE reads in MiXCR, keeping a single row per CDR3 protein. The sample includes roughly 670,000 distinct CDR3 sequences, about 20% seen only once; the top ten take around a fifth. The sequenced material came from blood, either unsorted or a sorted T cell fraction (not recorded which). The source of these receptors is a male donor with ankylosing spondylitis.

J is TRBJ1-3 and V is TRBV5-5, with 11 bases matching TRBD1. V was pared by 4 bases and J by 3 bases, with 3 bases of the junction left unmatched. The CDR3 spans 15 residues. Germline V gives CDR1 SGHKS, CDR2 YYEKEE (reference sequence). The CDR3 coding sequence is TGTGCCAGCAGCGACGGGACAGGGGGTGGAAACACCATATATTTT. Translation gives CASSDGTGGGNTIYF. Full variable domain (rest looked up from reference TRBV5-5 and TRBJ1-3): DAGVTQSPTHLIKTRGQQVTLRCSPISGHKSVSWYQQVLGQGPQFIFQYYEKEERGRGNFPDRFSARQFPNYSSELNVNALLLGDSALYLCASSDGTGGGNTIYFGEGSWLTVV.

The CDR3 protein is CASTYASGGYNEQFF. CDR3 DNA: TGTGCCAGCACCTATGCTAGCGGGGGGTACAATGAGCAGTTCTTC. The chain has TRBV27 and TRBJ2-1, with 11 positions matching TRBD2. Germline-derived CDR1 and CDR2 are MNHEY and SMNVEV (reference sequence). This CDR3 contains 15 residues. Unmatched junction bases numbered 6, after V lost 7 bases and J lost 4 bases.

The gene calls are TRBV5-1 and TRBJ2-2; D uncertain. Germline values: CDR1 SGHRS, CDR2 YFSETQ. CDR3 length: 13 amino acids. V lost 1 base and J 4 bases, leaving 5 bases between the germline ends. The CDR3, as DNA: TGCGCCAGCAGCTTGTGGACCACCGGGGAGCTGTTTTTT. It specifies CASSLWTTGELFF.

The chain is built from TRBV12-3 or TRBV12-4 and TRBJ1-1, with 7 bases identical to TRBD1. V lost 5 bases and J lost 4; bases outside the gene matches: 10. The length of the CDR3 is 15 residues. The CDR3 DNA reads TGTGCCAGCAGTCGGGGAGGGGGCGTGGGCACTGAAGCTTTCTTT. It encodes CASSRGGGVGTEAFF.

This clonotype was seen more than once but under ten times. The chain links TRBV5-1 to TRBJ2-7; no clear D gene. There are 13 residues in the CDR3. The germline CDR1 and CDR2 sequences are SGHRS and YFSETQ. The V and J ends lost 7 bases and 0 bases respectively, with 11 bases between them. The CDR3 DNA sequence: TGCGCCAGCCGTCCGGCCGGCTCCTACGAGCAGTACTTC. This encodes CASRPAGSYEQYF. The whole variable domain, remainder taken from reference TRBV5-1 and TRBJ2-7, is KAGVTQTPRYLIKTRGQQVTLSCSPISGHRSVSWYQQTPGQGLQFLFEYFSETQRNKGNFPGRFSGRQFSNSRSEMNVSTLELGDSALYLCASRPAGSYEQYFGPGTRLTVT.

The sample holds a few counts of this clonotype. The CDR3 nucleotides read TGCGCCAGCAGCCCTCGGATGGACACTGAAGCTTTCTTT. It codes for CASSPRMDTEAFF. The chain joins TRBV4-1 to TRBJ1-1, with no clear D. This CDR3 has 13 residues. The germline gives CDR1 MGHRA, CDR2 YSYEKL. Trimming took 4 bases from V and 3 from J, leaving 9 bases between them.

The table lists this clonotype with a few counts. The chain employs TRBV29-1 and TRBJ1-1; D not certain. Trimming removed 0 bases at V and 10 bases at J, with 12 bases between. Germline CDR1 and CDR2: SQVTM and ANQGSEA. The CDR3 spans 12 residues. The CDR3 DNA reads as TGCAGCGTTGAAGACGGGAGGGTTGGAGCTTTCTTT. Amino acids: CSVEDGRVGAFF.

This clonotype was detected only a few times. DNA for the CDR3: TGTGCCAGCAGCCAAGATCGGGGATACCGTGAAGCTTTCTTT. This gives the protein CASSQDRGYREAFF. This sequence joins TRBV14 and TRBJ1-1, with D hard to call. The CDR3 has 14 residues. Germline CDR1 reads SGHDN; CDR2 reads FVKESK. V gave up 0 bases and J gave up 7 bases, with 12 bases separating them.

The CDR3 nucleotides are TGTGCCAGCAGTTCCCTCCCGGGACACCAAGATGAAAAACTGTTTTTT. The encoded protein is CASSSLPGHQDEKLFF. The V gene is TRBV28, the J gene TRBJ1-4; perhaps TRBD1 as D (6 bases). The CDR3 length is 16 residues. The germline gives CDR1 MDHEN, CDR2 SYDVKM. Trimming stripped 4 bases from V and 6 bases from J, with 18 bases between.

V and J are TRBV6-5 and TRBJ1-4; D unclear. The V gene's germline CDR1 is MNHEY and CDR2 SVGAGI. V shed 0 bases and J shed 7 bases, with 15 bases lying between them. The CDR3 covers 16 residues. CDR3 nucleotides: TGTGCCAGCAGTTACTCGAAGGGTGGAGTAGGTGAAAAACTGTTTTTT. It specifies CASSYSKGGVGEKLFF.

The chain carries TRBV29-1 and TRBJ2-3, with 13 bases lining up with TRBD2. The CDR3 totals 16 residues. CDR1 and CDR2 from the germline V gene are SQVTM and ANQGSEA. V trimming: 3 bases; J trimming: 2 bases; junction bases outside the gene matches: 5. The CDR3 reads CSVDGLAGDSTDTQYF. The CDR3 nucleotides are TGCAGCGTTGATGGACTAGCGGGGGACTCCACAGATACGCAGTATTTT.

This clonotype was detected only a few times. The CDR3 nucleotides are TGCGCCAGCAGCCAGGGACCGCAGCCCGGGGAGCTGTTTTTT. Translation: CASSQGPQPGELFF. The chain carries TRBV5-1 and TRBJ2-2; D tentatively reads TRBD1 or TRBD2 (5 bases each). V lost 4 bases and J 6 bases, leaving 13 bases between the germline ends. CDR3 length: 14 residues. CDR1 and CDR2 (germline): SGHRS, YFSETQ. The complete variable domain, with remaining parts taken from reference TRBV5-1 and TRBJ2-2, reads KAGVTQTPRYLIKTRGQQVTLSCSPISGHRSVSWYQQTPGQGLQFLFEYFSETQRNKGNFPGRFSGRQFSNSRSEMNVSTLELGDSALYLCASSQGPQPGELFFGEGSRLTVL.

This clonotype occurred a few times. This chain links TRBV5-1 with TRBJ1-6; D not resolved. The CDR3 runs to 17 residues. Trimming left V 4 bases short and J 8 bases short, with 22 bases between. Germline assignment: CDR1 SGHRS and CDR2 YFSETQ. The chain's CDR3 is CASSPVTGMGIDSPLHF. In nucleotides, the CDR3 is TGCGCCAGCAGCCCAGTCACGGGTATGGGGATCGATTCACCCCTCCACTTT. Filled out from reference TRBV5-1 and TRBJ1-6, the complete variable domain reads KAGVTQTPRYLIKTRGQQVTLSCSPISGHRSVSWYQQTPGQGLQFLFEYFSETQRNKGNFPGRFSGRQFSNSRSEMNVSTLELGDSALYLCASSPVTGMGIDSPLHFGNGTRLTVT.

In its sample, this clonotype was seen a few times. This rearrangement joins TRBV5-1 to TRBJ2-2, with 11 bases identical to TRBD1. CDR1 and CDR2 from the germline V gene are SGHRS and YFSETQ. With V trimmed by 3 bases and J by 4 bases, 8 bases remained unmatched. The CDR3 loop spans 17 amino acids. The CDR3 is CASSSGQGAPGTGELFF. The DNA of the CDR3 is TGCGCCAGCAGCTCCGGACAGGGGGCGCCGGGCACCGGGGAGCTGTTTTTT.

The chain employs TRBV25-1 and TRBJ2-1, with 7 bases fitting TRBD1. The junction had 8 bases not matched to a gene; V was cut back by 4 bases and J by 11 bases. The germline CDR1 and CDR2 sequences are MGHDK and SYGVNS. The CDR3 runs 13 residues. The CDR3 protein is CASSATTGSKQFF. CDR3 nucleotides: TGTGCCAGCAGTGCGACGACAGGGTCTAAGCAGTTCTTC.

This clonotype was observed once. A read error may be the cause here, since a much bigger clone is one base away. The chain employs TRBV29-1 and TRBJ2-2; D call uncertain. Germline-derived CDR1 and CDR2 are SQVTM and ANQGSEA. Deletions cut 4 bases from V and 0 bases from J, with 9 bases between. CDR3 size: 14 residues. The CDR3 sequence: CSVGFQPNTGELFF. The CDR3 nucleotides are TGCAGCGTTGGGTTCCAGCCGAACACCGGGGAGCTGTTTTTT.

This clonotype has a handful of counts. This sequence joins TRBV5-1 and TRBJ2-7, with 8 bases that match TRBD2. Trimming removed 2 bases from V and 3 bases from J; junction bases left unmatched: 7. CDR1 and CDR2 from the germline V gene are SGHRS and YFSETQ. The CDR3 is 15 amino acids. The CDR3 DNA reads as TGCGCCAGCAGCTTCGTGGCGGGGGGCATCTACGAGCAGTACTTC. Translation: CASSFVAGGIYEQYF. Drawing the rest from reference TRBV5-1 and TRBJ2-7, the complete variable domain is KAGVTQTPRYLIKTRGQQVTLSCSPISGHRSVSWYQQTPGQGLQFLFEYFSETQRNKGNFPGRFSGRQFSNSRSEMNVSTLELGDSALYLCASSFVAGGIYEQYFGPGTRLTVT.

This clonotype was seen a few times. This chain connects TRBV2 to TRBJ2-1, with 8 bases aligning to TRBD1. Per germline, CDR1 SNHLY and CDR2 FYNNEI. The CDR3 spans 15 residues. The J segment lost 8 bases and the V segment lost 7 bases, leaving 13 bases of the junction unmatched. CDR3 region: CASKRETGVGDEQFF. The CDR3 region has the DNA TGTGCCAGCAAGAGGGAGACAGGGGTTGGGGATGAGCAGTTCTTC.

J is TRBJ2-6 and V is TRBV12-3 or TRBV12-4; a possible D gene is TRBD1 (6 bases). The CDR3 contains 15 residues. V shed 5 bases and J shed 0 bases, with 8 bases lying between them. The CDR3 sequence: CASSPGVSGANVLTF. The CDR3 DNA reads TGTGCCAGCAGTCCAGGGGTCTCTGGGGCCAACGTCCTGACTTTC.

This clonotype showed up just a few times. This chain links TRBV18 with TRBJ2-7; 8 bases are shared with TRBD2. This CDR3 is 15 amino acids long. The junction had 6 bases not matched to a gene; V was cut back by 3 bases and J by 2 bases. Germline V lookup: CDR1 KGHSH, CDR2 LQKENI. CDR3 residues: CASSPSGDITYEQYF. CDR3 nucleotides: TGTGCCAGCTCACCTAGCGGGGATATAACCTACGAGCAGTACTTC.

In its sample, this clonotype was seen a few times. The chain couples TRBV7-9 to TRBJ2-7; D gene unclear. The CDR3 consists of 13 residues. V shed 0 bases and J shed 4 bases, with 7 bases lying between them. Germline CDR1 reads SEHNR; CDR2 reads FQNEAQ (reference sequence). In nucleotides, the CDR3 is TGTGCCAGCAGCTTAGCAGGATTTTACGAGCAGTACTTC. Encoded protein: CASSLAGFYEQYF.

The rearrangement uses TRBV28 and TRBJ2-7, with D unresolved. Germline V gene lookup returns CDR1 MDHEN and CDR2 SYDVKM. The CDR3 loop spans 11 amino acids. Trimming removed 7 bases from V and 3 bases from J, with 7 bases in between. This CDR3 reads CASTTNYEQYF. The CDR3 DNA is TGTGCCAGCACCACCAACTACGAGCAGTACTTC.

In this sample, this clonotype turned up a few times. The chain combines TRBV20-1 with TRBJ2-1; 10 bases line up with TRBD2. This CDR3 has 17 residues. The trim removed 3 bases at V and 4 bases at J, leaving 12 bases unmatched. Germline values: CDR1 DFQATT, CDR2 SNEGSKA (reference sequence). CDR3 amino acids: CSASKMSGLAEYNEQFF. CDR3 DNA sequence: TGCAGTGCTAGTAAGATGTCCGGACTAGCGGAATACAATGAGCAGTTCTTC.

This chain links TRBV7-8 with TRBJ2-1; D remains unclear. V lost 1 base and J lost 7, with 11 bases in between. The length of the CDR3 is 14 residues. The germline V gene encodes CDR1 SGHVS and CDR2 FQNEAQ. The CDR3 loop reads CASSLESRRNEQFF. The CDR3 bases are TGTGCCAGCAGCTTAGAAAGCCGGCGGAATGAGCAGTTCTTC.

This clonotype was seen many times. The chain joins TRBV7-9 to TRBJ2-1; unclear D gene. The germline V and J ends were trimmed by 5 bases and 3 bases, with 8 bases remaining between them. This CDR3 is built from 13 residues. Germline CDR1 and CDR2: SEHNR and FQNEAQ (reference sequence). CDR3: CASSKPDYNEQFF. DNA for the CDR3: TGTGCCAGCAGCAAGCCCGACTACAATGAGCAGTTCTTC. The full variable domain, in which reference TRBV7-9 and TRBJ2-1 provide the parts outside the CDR3, is DTGVSQNPRHKITKRGQNVTFRCDPISEHNRLYWYRQTLGQGPEFLTYFQNEAQLEKSRLLSDRFSAERPKGSFSTLEIQRTEQGDSAMYLCASSKPDYNEQFFGPGTRLTVL.

Only a few counts were recorded for this clonotype. The J gene is TRBJ1-5, the V gene TRBV20-1, with 11 bases lining up with TRBD1. CDR1 DFQATT and CDR2 SNEGSKA come from the germline V gene (reference sequence). J gave up 0 bases and V 6 bases, and 10 bases lay outside the gene matches. This CDR3 is 17 amino acids long. The CDR3 is CSATIGTGGGSNQPQHF. CDR3 sequence (DNA): TGCAGTGCCACAATAGGGACAGGGGGTGGTAGCAATCAGCCCCAGCATTTT.

This clonotype was counted a few times. The chain recombines TRBV20-1 with TRBJ2-7; TRBD1 matches at 10 bases. CDR3 length: 15 amino acids. Unmatched junction bases numbered 10, after V lost 5 bases and J lost 3 bases. Germline V lookup: CDR1 DFQATT, CDR2 SNEGSKA (reference sequence). The CDR3 is CSAGAWDRGFYEQYF. The CDR3 coding sequence is TGCAGTGCTGGGGCCTGGGACAGGGGTTTCTACGAGCAGTACTTC.

This clonotype was counted only a few times. The chain links TRBV6-5 to TRBJ1-1; 7 nucleotides match TRBD1. The CDR3 loop spans 16 amino acids. With V trimmed by 2 bases and J by 1 base, 7 bases remained unmatched. The germline CDR1 and CDR2 sequences are MNHEY and SVGAGI. The CDR3 region is CASSYRQGVTNTEAFF. DNA for the CDR3: TGTGCCAGCAGTTACAGGCAGGGGGTTACGAACACTGAAGCTTTCTTT.